These T cell receptor beta chains were read from a single sample in a study of cytomegalovirus exposure and HLA in healthy donors. Profiling relied on immunoSEQ multiplex PCR, and the TCRdb table lists in-frame clones only, not all of them. The table shows some 130,000 clones, with around 78% occurring only once. The sample taken for sequencing was PBMCs. The source of these receptors is a woman under 40 in good health and CMV-seropositive. Each CDR3 is given with its conserved first and last residue.

V gene	J gene	CDR3 protein
TRBV5-4	TRBJ1-6	CASSFKGGNSPLHF
TRBV5-6	TRBJ2-1	CASSFGTSANEQFF
TRBV27	TRBJ1-2	CASSLVRGDGYTF
TRBV30	TRBJ2-2	CAWRGLAGGPGELFF
TRBV5-6	TRBJ2-3	CASSFWLLNTDTQYF
TRBV7-9	TRBJ1-2	CASSHPVANLIYTF
TRBV29-1	TRBJ2-3	CSAGGLLWVGQYF
TRBV7-2	TRBJ2-7	CASSTPGQGYEQYF
TRBV7-6	TRBJ2-7	CASSSFRGRSTYEQYF
TRBV19	TRBJ1-5	CASSMGARVGQPQHF
TRBV9	TRBJ2-4	CASSVDYKNIQYF
TRBV15	TRBJ1-5	CATSRDWPGTGDQPQHF
TRBV7-9	TRBJ2-5	CASSHGDSGGSETQYF
TRBV6-5	TRBJ2-4	CASSYSTRGNIQYF
TRBV5-5	TRBJ1-1	CASSLERTGTWAEAFF
TRBV7-2	TRBJ2-7	CASSSYTGPYEQYF
TRBV9	TRBJ2-5	CASSDGDRGVQYF
TRBV6-5	TRBJ2-7	CASSYSPDGNHYEQYF
TRBV15	TRBJ2-7	CATSPLAGGDEQYF
TRBV18	TRBJ2-5	CASSPPLGGEETQYF
TRBV7-9	TRBJ2-1	CALQAGLDEQFF
TRBV28	TRBJ2-5	CASTSGGLQETQYF
TRBV7-2	TRBJ2-5	CASSFGQGSETQYF
TRBV4-1	TRBJ2-2	CASSQVLAVNTGELFF
TRBV6-6	TRBJ1-2	CASSYSIGEGGYTF
TRBV7-9	TRBJ1-4	CASSPKRTAVSANEKLFF
TRBV4-2	-	CASSRAGTGPYEQYF
TRBV9	TRBJ2-7	CASSVDRGEQYF
TRBV11-1	TRBJ2-7	CASSRSGTGSSYEQYF
TRBV30	TRBJ1-5	CAWSVGTGGLQPQHF
TRBV5-6	TRBJ1-4	CASSPRGKNEKLFF
TRBV29-1	TRBJ1-3	CSVADRVSGNTIYF
TRBV7-9	TRBJ2-7	CAGGTGFYEQYF
TRBV7-9	TRBJ2-1	CASSFRQYNEQFF
TRBV19	TRBJ2-5	CASSTETGKETQYF
TRBV7-9	TRBJ2-3	CASTGGQDTQYF
TRBV7-9	TRBJ2-3	CASSLEQGTDTQYF
TRBV6-1	TRBJ2-6	CASSGRGTGGSGANVLTF
TRBV19	TRBJ1-3	CASSIRLGPNSGNTIYF
TRBV28	-	CASGGRDTGFYEQYF
TRBV27	TRBJ1-1	CASTGRRAGGDEAFF
TRBV2	TRBJ1-4	CASSEALRQGGEKLFF
TRBV19	TRBJ1-6	CASSSRGQDNSPLHF
TRBV7-2	TRBJ1-3	CASSFTLQGGNTIYF
TRBV5-1	TRBJ2-3	CASSLDPGLFVTDTQYF
TRBV2	TRBJ1-6	CASSEARLNSPLHF
TRBV9	TRBJ2-1	CASSVDGGGYNEQFF
TRBV28	TRBJ2-4	CASSFGDSWNIQYF
TRBV10-3	-	CAIKEGQGVVYEQYF
TRBV10-3	TRBJ1-6	CAISEWGGSAPLHF
TRBV7-9	TRBJ1-1	CASSPGGGSDTEAFF
TRBV10-3	TRBJ2-7	CAISEGGRVEQYF
TRBV5-1	TRBJ2-7	CASSFGQGFYEQYF